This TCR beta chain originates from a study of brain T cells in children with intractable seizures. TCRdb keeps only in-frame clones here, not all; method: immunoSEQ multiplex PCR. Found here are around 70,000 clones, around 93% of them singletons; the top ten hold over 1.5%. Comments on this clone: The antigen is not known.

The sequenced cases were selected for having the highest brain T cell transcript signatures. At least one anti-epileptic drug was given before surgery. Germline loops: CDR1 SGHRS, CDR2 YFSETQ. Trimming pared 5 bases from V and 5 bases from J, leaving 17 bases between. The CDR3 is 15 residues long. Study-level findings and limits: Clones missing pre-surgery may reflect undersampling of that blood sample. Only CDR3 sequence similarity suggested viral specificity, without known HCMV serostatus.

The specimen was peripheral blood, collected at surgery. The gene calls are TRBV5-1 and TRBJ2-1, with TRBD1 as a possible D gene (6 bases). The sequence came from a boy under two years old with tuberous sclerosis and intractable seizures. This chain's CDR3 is CASRAHRVLHNEQFF. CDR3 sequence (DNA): TGCGCCAGCAGAGCCCACAGGGTCCTTCACAATGAGCAGTTCTTC.